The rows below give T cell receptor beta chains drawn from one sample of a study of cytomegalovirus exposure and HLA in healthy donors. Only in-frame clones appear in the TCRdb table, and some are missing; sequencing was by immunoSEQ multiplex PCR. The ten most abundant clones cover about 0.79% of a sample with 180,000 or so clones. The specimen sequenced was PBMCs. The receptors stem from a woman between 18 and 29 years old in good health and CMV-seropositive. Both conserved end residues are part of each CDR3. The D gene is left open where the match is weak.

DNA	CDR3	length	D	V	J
TGTGCCAGCAGCCCCATAGCGGGAGTGGAGACCCAGTACTTC	CASSPIAGVETQYF	14	TRBD2	TRBV7-2	TRBJ2-5
TGTGCCAGCGCTACGGCGGGAGCAGATACGCAGTATTTT	CASATAGADTQYF	13	TRBD2	TRBV25-1	TRBJ2-3
TGTGCCAGCAGCCTCCCGCGGGGCTCCTACAATGAGCAGTTCTTC	CASSLPRGSYNEQFF	15	NA	TRBV27	TRBJ2-1
TGTGCCTGGAGTGTTAGGTTCGACAGGCTCAATGAGCAGTTCTTC	CAWSVRFDRLNEQFF	15	NA	TRBV30	TRBJ2-1
TGTGCCAGCAGCGTATATGGGCAGGAAGGGGGCATTCAGTACTTC	CASSVYGQEGGIQYF	15	NA	TRBV9	TRBJ2-4
TGTGCCAGCGTGCTACCCGGGTGGAATGAAAAACTGTTTTTT	CASVLPGWNEKLFF	14	NA	TRBV5-4	TRBJ1-4
TGTGCCAGCAGTCGGACAGGGGGCCGCTACGAGCAGTACTTC	CASSRTGGRYEQYF	14	TRBD1	TRBV6-6	TRBJ2-7
TGTGCCAGCAGCGGCGCACTCGTGGGGGAGCTGTTTTTT	CASSGALVGELFF	13	NA	TRBV9	TRBJ2-2
TGTGCCAGCAGCCTCCGGTCGGCCGGGGAGCTGTTTTTT	CASSLRSAGELFF	13	NA	TRBV11-3	TRBJ2-2
TGTGCCAGCAGCTTCACCGGGACATATAGCAATCAGCCCCAGCATTTT	CASSFTGTYSNQPQHF	16	NA	TRBV7-2	TRBJ1-5
TGTGCCAGCAGCCGCGACAGGGGGGCATACAATGAGCAGTTCTTC	CASSRDRGAYNEQFF	15	TRBD1	TRBV11-2	TRBJ2-1
TGTGCCAGCTCAGTAACGGGGGAGGCACCGCGTGAGCAGTTCTTC	CASSVTGEAPREQFF	15	NA	TRBV18	TRBJ2-1
TGTGCCAGCAGCTCCCCATGGGAGGGAGTGAACACTGAAGCTTTCTTT	CASSSPWEGVNTEAFF	16	NA	TRBV11-2	TRBJ1-1
TGTGCCAGCAGCCGAGACACGATGAACACTGAAGCTTTCTTT	CASSRDTMNTEAFF	14	NA	TRBV9	TRBJ1-1
TGTGCCAGCAGTTTGGGGGGTCTGAACACTGAAGCTTTCTTT	CASSLGGLNTEAFF	14	NA	TRBV27	TRBJ1-1
TGTGCCAGTAGTGAGCAGGGCTGGACTGAAGCTTTCTTT	CASSEQGWTEAFF	13	NA	TRBV19	TRBJ1-1
TGTGCCAGCAGCTTCGGACAGATGAACACTGAAGCTTTCTTT	CASSFGQMNTEAFF	14	NA	TRBV7-6	TRBJ1-1
TGTGCCAGCAGCTTTGGGCGGGAGGGCCGGAATGAGCAGTTCTTC	CASSFGREGRNEQFF	15	TRBD2	TRBV7-2	TRBJ2-1
TGTGCCAGCAGTCTGACTCAGCGTTCAGATACGCAGTATTTT	CASSLTQRSDTQYF	14	NA	TRBV2	TRBJ2-3
TGTGCCAGCAGCGTAGGGGACAGATTGAACACTGAAGCTTTCTTT	CASSVGDRLNTEAFF	15	TRBD1	TRBV9	TRBJ1-1
TGTGCCAGCAGCTTACTAGCGGGAGGGCTCGAGCAGTACTTC	CASSLLAGGLEQYF	14	TRBD2	TRBV7-2	TRBJ2-7
TGTGCCAGCAGCATGGGACAGGGGGCGGAGACCCAGTACTTC	CASSMGQGAETQYF	14	TRBD1	TRBV5-6	TRBJ2-5
TGTGCCAGCAGCCTAAGGGGGGACCCGATCACCGGGGAGCTGTTTTTT	CASSLRGDPITGELFF	16	NA	TRBV7-3	TRBJ2-2
TGTGCCAGTAGTATATCGACAGGCTCCTACAATGAGCAGTTCTTC	CASSISTGSYNEQFF	15	NA	TRBV19	TRBJ2-1
TGCGCCAGCAGTGAGGCGGGCCCCAACACTGAAGCTTTCTTT	CASSEAGPNTEAFF	14	NA	TRBV10-2	TRBJ1-1
TGTGCCAGCAGCGTAGCCCCGATTGAATTGGGGAGCTCCTATAATTCACCCCTCCACTTT	CASSVAPIELGSSYNSPLHF	20	NA	TRBV9	TRBJ1-6
TGTGCCAGCAGTGAGACCGTGGGGGCCGAGCAGTACTTC	CASSETVGAEQYF	13	NA	TRBV6-5	TRBJ2-7
TGTGCCAGCAGCTTAAACGGGGTTGCAGCTGAAGCTTTCTTT	CASSLNGVAAEAFF	14	NA	TRBV7-2	TRBJ1-1
TGTGCCACCAGCAGGACAGGGGGTTACGAGTCCTACGAGCAGTACTTC	CATSRTGGYESYEQYF	16	TRBD1	TRBV15	TRBJ2-7
TGTGCCAGCACTCTCCGGGACTCCACCTACGAGCAGTACTTC	CASTLRDSTYEQYF	14	NA	TRBV6-1	TRBJ2-7
TGTGCCAGCAGCCTTGTGGCTGCCTCCGGGGAGCTGTTTTTT	CASSLVAASGELFF	14	NA	TRBV14	TRBJ2-2